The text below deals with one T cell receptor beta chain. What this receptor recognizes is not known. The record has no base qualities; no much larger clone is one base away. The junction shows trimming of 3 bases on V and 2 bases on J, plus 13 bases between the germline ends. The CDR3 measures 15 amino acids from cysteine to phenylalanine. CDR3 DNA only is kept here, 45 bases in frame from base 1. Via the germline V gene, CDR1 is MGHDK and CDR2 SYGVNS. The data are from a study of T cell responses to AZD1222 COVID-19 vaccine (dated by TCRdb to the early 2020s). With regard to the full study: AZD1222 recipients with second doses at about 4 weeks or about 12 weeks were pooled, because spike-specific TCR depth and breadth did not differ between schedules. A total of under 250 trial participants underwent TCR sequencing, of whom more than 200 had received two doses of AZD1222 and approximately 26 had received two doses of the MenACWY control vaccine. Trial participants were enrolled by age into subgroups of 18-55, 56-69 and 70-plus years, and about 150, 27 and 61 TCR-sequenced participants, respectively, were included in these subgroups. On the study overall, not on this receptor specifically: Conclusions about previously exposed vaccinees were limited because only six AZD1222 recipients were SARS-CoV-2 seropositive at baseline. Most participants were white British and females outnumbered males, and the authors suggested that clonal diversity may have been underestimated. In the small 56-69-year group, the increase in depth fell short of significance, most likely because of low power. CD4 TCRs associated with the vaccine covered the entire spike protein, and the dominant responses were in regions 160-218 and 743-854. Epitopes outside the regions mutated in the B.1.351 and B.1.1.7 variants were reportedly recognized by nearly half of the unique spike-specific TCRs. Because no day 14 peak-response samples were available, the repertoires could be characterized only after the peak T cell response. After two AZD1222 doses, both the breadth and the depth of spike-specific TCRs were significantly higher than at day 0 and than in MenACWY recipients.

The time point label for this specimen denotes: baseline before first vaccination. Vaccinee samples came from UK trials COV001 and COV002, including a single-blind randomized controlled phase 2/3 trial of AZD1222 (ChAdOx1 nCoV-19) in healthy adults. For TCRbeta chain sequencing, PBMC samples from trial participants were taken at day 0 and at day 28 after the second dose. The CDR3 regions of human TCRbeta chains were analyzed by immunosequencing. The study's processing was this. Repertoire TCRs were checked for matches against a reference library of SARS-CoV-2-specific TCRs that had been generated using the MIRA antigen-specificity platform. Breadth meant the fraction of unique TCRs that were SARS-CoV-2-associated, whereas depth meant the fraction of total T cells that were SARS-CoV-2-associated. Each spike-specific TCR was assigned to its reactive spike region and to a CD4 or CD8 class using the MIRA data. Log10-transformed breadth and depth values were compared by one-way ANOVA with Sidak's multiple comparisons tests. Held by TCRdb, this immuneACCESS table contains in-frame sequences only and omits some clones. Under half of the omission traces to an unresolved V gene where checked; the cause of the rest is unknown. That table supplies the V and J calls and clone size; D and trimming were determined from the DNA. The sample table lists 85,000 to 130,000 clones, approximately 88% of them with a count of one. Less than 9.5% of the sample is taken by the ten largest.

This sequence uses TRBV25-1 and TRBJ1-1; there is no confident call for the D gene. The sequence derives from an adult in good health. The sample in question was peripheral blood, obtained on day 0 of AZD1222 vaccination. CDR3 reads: CASSEVRHQNTEAFF. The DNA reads TGTGCCAGCAGTGAGGTGAGACATCAAAACACTGAAGCTTTCTTT.